The present T cell receptor beta chain was sequenced within a study of T cell responses to AZD1222 COVID-19 vaccine. CDR1 and CDR2 from the germline V gene are MNHEY and SVGAGI. The CDR3 sequence is 12 residues long. The V end lost 6 bases, the J end lost 10 bases, and 13 bases lay between the germline ends. Remarks on this clone: What it recognizes is unknown.

TCRdb's copy holds only in-frame clones and misses some; the assay was immunoSEQ multiplex PCR. Among roughly 120,000 clones listed, 80% to 85% were seen once. Findings of the study overall: Without day 14 samples, only post-peak T cell repertoires were studied. It was only a handful of AZD1222 recipients who were seropositive at baseline.

Specimen: peripheral blood, collected on day 0 of AZD1222 vaccination. J is TRBJ2-1 and V is TRBV6-5, with D tentatively TRBD1 or TRBD2 (5 bases each). The TCR sequence derives from an adult in good health. DNA of the CDR3: TGTGCCAGCAGCAACTGGGGCGGGGAGCAGTTCTTC. Translation: CASSNWGGEQFF.